This T cell receptor (beta chain) was recovered during a study of naive CD8 T cells in extremely preterm neonates (dated by TCRdb to the late 2010s). About the investigation overall: The study compared TCRbeta CDR3 repertoires of sorted naive CD8+ T cells across four age groups: extremely preterm neonates, term neonates, young children and adults.

Worth noting for this clone: Its binding antigen is unknown. The record has no base qualities; no much larger clone is one base away.

The cysteine opens and the phenylalanine closes a CDR3 of 15 amino acids. Just the 45-base CDR3 DNA is kept, in frame starting at base 1. Per the germline V gene (reference sequence), LNHDA is the CDR1 and SQIVND is the CDR2. Germline trimming: 3 bases from V, 7 bases from J; junction bases outside gene matches: 8. Preterm samples were obtained from a handful of extremely preterm deliveries at about 23-28 weeks of gestation. Exclusion from the study was applied to pregnancies with fetal demise, active maternal HSV infection or known maternal HIV infection. A FACSAria III cell sorter was used to sort live, Annexin V-negative naive CD8+ T cells (CD3+CD8+CD45RA+CCR7+). Per sample, between roughly 18,000 and 110,000 naive CD8+ T cells were obtained by sorting. Mixed venous-arterial cord blood was collected with preassembled standardized sampling kits. Cord blood was held at room temperature and processed no more than 4 hours after collection. Mononuclear cells were isolated from diluted blood by Ficoll-Paque density gradient centrifugation. Before sorting, mononuclear cells were cryopreserved in approximately 10% DMSO with about 90% FBS and kept in long-term storage at -150 degrees C. Thawed cells were stained with Annexin V and antibodies against CD3, CD8, CCR7 and CD45RA. The DNeasy Blood and Tissue Kit was used to extract genomic DNA from sorted cell pellets that had been snap-frozen.

TCRbeta CDR3 regions were amplified from genomic DNA by a two-step, bias-controlled multiplex PCR. The multiplex PCR used primers specific for every TRBV and TRBJ gene segment. TCRbeta repertoire data were generated with the immunoSEQ Assay. As for the original processing: A relative-frequency ratio and a modified nearest-neighbor algorithm were applied to filter and cluster reads so that closely related sequences were merged. IMGT annotation was followed for the assignment of V, D and J genes to CDR3 sequences. Template counts were corrected for PCR amplification bias and quantified by comparison with synthetic TCR CDR3 analog sequences. Only unique productive sequences, defined as in-frame CDR3 sequences lacking stop codons, were included in the analyses. The immunoSEQ Analyzer software was used to calculate iChao1 richness and clonality, with clonality defined as 1 minus Pielou's evenness. Statistical testing was performed in JMP, using Student's t-test or a non-parametric test depending on Shapiro-Wilk normality results. Entries here come from immuneACCESS through TCRdb and include only in-frame sequences with V and J called. Some clones fail to appear in such tables; in the studies checked, an unresolved V gene covers under half of the shortfall, and the cause of the remainder is unknown. That table furnishes V, J and clone size, whereas the DNA furnished D and trimming. The sample has 20,000 to 30,000 clones on record, approximately 90% of them singletons. 0.8% to 0.95% of the sample lies in the top ten.

The research as a whole found: Prospective longitudinal studies of preterm and term neonates were called for by the authors so that T cell development could be tracked within individuals. Significantly lower iChao1 richness than in all other age groups (p < 0.05) and an even clone distribution were observed in preterm neonates, indicating a less rich repertoire. A higher proportion of shared CDR3 nucleotide sequences was found in preterm neonates (approximately 2.5%) than in term neonates (roughly 0.4%), young children (about 0.03%) and adults (about 0.01%). Compared with the older groups, preterm CDR3s were shorter and closer to germline, carrying fewer N additions and showing less junctional trimming. A small sample size and variable productive template counts among preterm samples were noted by the authors as limitations.

The sequencing input was naive CD8+ T cells from cord blood. The chain employs TRBV19 and TRBJ1-2; the central 10 bases match TRBD1. This sequence originates from a boy who was born preterm. The sequenced DNA: TGTGCCAGTAGTATTTCCGGGACAGGGGCCGGTGGCTACACCTTC. This codes for CASSISGTGAGGYTF.